This entry features one TCR beta chain sequence. The sample comes from a study of blood T cell repertoires in COVID-19. At the level of the study: Spain, Italy and the United States supplied samples that represented acute and convalescent COVID-19.

Libraries were prepared by immunoSEQ multiplex PCR; TCRdb keeps only in-frame clonotypes and omits some of them. This table holds 350,000 to 450,000 clones, about 88% found once. Assignments of participants to cohorts depended upon their own reported clinical history. No more than 2 weeks before study entry, exposed participants had met a case of COVID-19. Looked up from germline, CDR1 is SGHDT and CDR2 is YYEEEE. The CDR3 is 15 residues long. The germline V and J ends were trimmed by 0 bases and 7 bases, with 13 bases remaining between them. The sequence came from a woman younger than 35 who had been exposed to COVID-19. The chain combines TRBV5-6 with TRBJ2-2; D possibly corresponds to TRBD1 (6 bases). What was sequenced was PBMCs or T cells enriched from blood (not recorded which). CDR3 bases: TGTGCCAGCAGCTTGGGGGGGCGAGTAGTCGGGGAGCTGTTTTTT. This gives the protein CASSLGGRVVGELFF.